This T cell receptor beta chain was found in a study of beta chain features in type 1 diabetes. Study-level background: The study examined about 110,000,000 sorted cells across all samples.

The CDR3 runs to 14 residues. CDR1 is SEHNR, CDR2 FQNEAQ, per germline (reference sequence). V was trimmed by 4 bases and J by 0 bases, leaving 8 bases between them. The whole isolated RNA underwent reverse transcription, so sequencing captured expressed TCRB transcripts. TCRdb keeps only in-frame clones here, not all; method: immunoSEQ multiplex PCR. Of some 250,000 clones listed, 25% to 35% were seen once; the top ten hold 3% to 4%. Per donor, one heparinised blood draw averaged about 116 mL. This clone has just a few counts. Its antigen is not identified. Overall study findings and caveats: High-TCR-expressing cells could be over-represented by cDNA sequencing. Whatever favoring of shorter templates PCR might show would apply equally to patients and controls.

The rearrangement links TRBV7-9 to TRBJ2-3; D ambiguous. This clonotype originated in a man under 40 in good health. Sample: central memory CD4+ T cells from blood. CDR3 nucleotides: TGTGCCAGCAGCTCGAGACTCAGCACAGATACGCAGTATTTT. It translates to CASSSRLSTDTQYF.